This paragraph covers one T cell receptor beta chain sequence. Its antigen specificity is not known. Base qualities are not recorded, but no much larger clone differs from it by a single base. Ophthalmopathy patients had moderately to severely active disease, with a Clinical Activity Score of 3 or more, a NOSPECS grade of 4 or more, and a disease duration of less than 3 months. Exclusion was applied to patients with uncontrolled infections, other autoimmune diseases, pregnancy or lactation. Clinical symptoms, serum thyroxine and TRAb, thyroid ultrasound, and orbital computed tomography formed the basis for the diagnoses. PBMCs were isolated from about 10 ml of fresh peripheral blood by Ficoll-Paque density gradient centrifugation. Total RNA was extracted with Trizol reagent, and quality was checked on an Agilent 2100 Bioanalyzer. The source of the sample is a study of T cells in Graves' hyperthyroidism and ophthalmopathy (dated by TCRdb to about 2019). Regarding the study in general: Peripheral blood was sampled at the time of initial diagnosis, prior to any treatment. Prospective prediction of ophthalmopathy was tested in an independent validation cohort of 18 to 20 hyperthyroidism patients and roughly 16 patients who later progressed to ophthalmopathy. For training and testing, the 80 to 100 patients in the discovery cohort were randomly divided in a 7:3 ratio. The paper reports TCR Vbeta CDR3 sequencing of approximately 130 peripheral blood samples: over 40 ophthalmopathy, over 70 hyperthyroidism and 17 progressor patients. To identify TCR V-J signatures that set the groups apart, the researchers used a discovery cohort of more than 95 patients, made up of 43 with Graves' ophthalmopathy and some 56 with stable Graves' hyperthyroidism. In several Graves' hyperthyroidism patients, the study also compared T-cell repertoires from thyroid tissue with T-cell repertoires from blood. After sampling, hyperthyroidism patients received methimazole starting at 30 mg daily, and ophthalmopathy patients received high-dose intravenous methylprednisolone.

Study-wide findings and limitations: In validation, the model predicted progression to ophthalmopathy a median of about 6.5 months before onset, with about 71% sensitivity and around 76% specificity. A model built on a 13 V-J signature distinguished ophthalmopathy from stable hyperthyroidism, reaching 85% to 90% sensitivity and about 81% specificity in cross-validation and 80%/75% in testing. Most expanded thyroid clonotypes (frequency above 0.001) were also detected in blood, a finding suggesting that blood repertoires may reflect thyroid immune responses. No statistical method was used to fix the sample size in advance, and group allocation was not hidden from the investigators.

CDR1 and CDR2 were assigned from the germline V gene (reference sequence) as SGHNT and YYREEE. V is cut by 0 bases and J by 4 bases, and the space between the germline ends is 12 bases. The CDR3, cysteine through phenylalanine, is 15 amino acids long. Just CDR3 DNA is preserved here, 45 bases in frame from base 1. TCR beta CDR3 regions were amplified from RNA transcripts. The TCR CDR3 was subjected to a first round of RT-PCR using the HTBI primer set and the Qiagen OneStep RT-PCR kit. The libraries were constructed in a second round of multiplex PCR and then size-selected and purified. The libraries were sequenced on an Illumina HiSeq2000 using paired-end 100 bp reads. On the study's bioinformatics: SOAPnuke was used to process the raw data, with reads discarded if the reads contained adapters or uncalled bases, had a mean Phred below 15, or lacked an exact constant-primer or identifier match. High-quality paired reads were merged with COPE v1.2.5, and unique nucleotide sequences were defined as clonotypes. MiTCR v1.1 was used to align the clonotypes against IMGT TRBV, TRBD and TRBJ reference segments. Only V-J combinations with frequency above 0.0001, covering 98% to 99.2% of repertoires, were analysed. A TCS score was defined as the ratio between F50 (clonal expansion) and ExV (chaos), using BLOSUM62-based TCRdist between CDR3 peptides within each V-J. Welch's t-statistics and random forest reduced fewer than 550 V-J features to under 15, which were used in a naive Bayes classifier (R e1071). TCRdb reanalyzed the raw reads on its own, using fastp at Q25 for trimming and MiXCR for clone calling, and kept in-frame beta chains. Every distinct CDR3 protein forms one entry, paired with its most common genes and DNA. TCRdb assigned the V and J calls; the authors' analysis was not used. Present in this sample are some 490,000 distinct CDR3 sequences, under 25% of which were seen just once. The biggest ten clones account for around 54% of the sample.

Sample: blood. The V and J genes are TRBV5-4 and TRBJ2-3, and TRBD1 may be the D gene, going by 6 matching bases. The sequence was collected from a woman in her 70s with Graves' ophthalmopathy. CDR3 sequence: CASSLVGTGSDTQYF. The nucleotides are TGTGCCAGCAGCTTGGTTGGCACAGGGTCAGATACGCAGTATTTT.